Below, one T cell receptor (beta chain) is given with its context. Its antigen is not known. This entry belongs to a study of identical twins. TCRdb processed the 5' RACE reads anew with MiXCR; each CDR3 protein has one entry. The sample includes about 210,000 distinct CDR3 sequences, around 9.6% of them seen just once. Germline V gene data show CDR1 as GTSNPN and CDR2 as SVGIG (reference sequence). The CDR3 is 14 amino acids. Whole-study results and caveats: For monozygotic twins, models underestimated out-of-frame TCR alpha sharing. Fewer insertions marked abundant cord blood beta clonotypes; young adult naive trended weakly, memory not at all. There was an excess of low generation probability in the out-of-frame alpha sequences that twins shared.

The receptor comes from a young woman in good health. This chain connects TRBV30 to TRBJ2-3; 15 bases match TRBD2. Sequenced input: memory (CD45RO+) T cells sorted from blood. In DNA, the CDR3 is TGTGCAACCGGGACTAGCGGGAGGTCAGATACGCAGTATTTT. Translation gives CATGTSGRSDTQYF.